Listed below are T cell receptor beta chains from one sample, sequenced in a study of T cell repertoires in cytomegalovirus infection. TCRdb itself ran the reads through MiXCR, one entry per CDR3 protein. The table records roughly 990,000 distinct CDR3 sequences, about a third of them present only once. Their recognized antigens are unknown. The sequenced sample was cultured CD8+ T cells from PBMCs, obtained from culture after CMV antigen stimulation. These receptors all come from a human donor in good health (CMV status not recorded). Some clones in this sample may be carry-over from other donors' samples. Each CDR3 is given with its conserved first and last residue. A D gene is named only where the DNA matches it firmly. Part of the rows lack a size; the others show once, few, many or a class for expanded clones.

>-|TRBV7-8|TRBJ2-7|-
TGTGCCAGCAGCTTAGGGTCGGGCTTCTCCTACGAGCAGTACTTC
CASSLGSGFSYEQYF
>TRBD1|TRBV9|TRBJ2-1|-
TGTGCCAGCAGCCGCGTAGGGACAGGGGCTTACAATGAGCAGTTCTTC
CASSRVGTGAYNEQFF
>TRBD1|TRBV20-1|TRBJ1-5|-
TGCAGTGCTAGAGGGCCAGGGGGGGAAAGCAATCAGCCCCAGCATTTT
CSARGPGGESNQPQHF
>-|TRBV12-3/TRBV12-4|TRBJ1-2|-
TGTGCCAGCAGTTTCGAACTCCTTACAGGGTTCGGCTACACCTTC
CASSFELLTGFGYTF
>-|TRBV7-2|TRBJ1-6|many
TGTGCCAGCAGCTTATTGCTGTATTCACCCCTCCACTTT
CASSLLLYSPLHF
>-|TRBV29-1|TRBJ1-2|-
TGCAGCGTTGAAGGCTGGACGGTTCCCTACACCTTC
CSVEGWTVPYTF
>-|TRBV10-3|TRBJ2-2|-
TGTGCCATCAGTGACAGGGCCAACACCGGGGAGCTGTTTTTT
CAISDRANTGELFF
>-|TRBV5-5|TRBJ1-1|-
TGTGCCAGCAGCCTGTGGCTAGCCACTGAAGCTTTCTTT
CASSLWLATEAFF
>-|TRBV7-6|TRBJ2-6|-
TGTGCCAGCAGCTTAGCCGCCGCGGATAACTCTGGGGCCAACGTCCTGACTTTC
CASSLAAADNSGANVLTF
>TRBD1|TRBV6-1|TRBJ1-5|few
TGTGCCAGCAGTCGCGGGACAGCCTATAGCAATCAGCCCCAGCATTTT
CASSRGTAYSNQPQHF
>-|TRBV20-1|TRBJ1-5|-
TGCAGTGCTAGACCCCAGGATTGGAGGCCTAGCAATCAGTCCCAGCATTTT
CSARPQDWRPSNQSQHF
>-|TRBV6-5|TRBJ2-1|-
TGTGCCAGCAGTTATCTGGGGTCGGGGGCCTACAATGAGCAGTTCTTC
CASSYLGSGAYNEQFF
>TRBD1|TRBV12-3/TRBV12-4|TRBJ1-2|-
TGTGCCAGCAGCCCAAGACAGGGGGCACTGGGAGGCTACACCTTC
CASSPRQGALGGYTF
>-|TRBV29-1|TRBJ2-1|-
TGCAGCGTTGGGCCTCGTGACCCCTACAATGAGCAGTTCTTC
CSVGPRDPYNEQFF
>-|TRBV20-1|TRBJ2-1|-
TGCACCGAAACGGGGGTACGTGTCGGGACCCCGCGGTTCTTC
CTETGVRVGTPRFF
>-|TRBV9|TRBJ1-1|-
TGTGCCAGCAGCCACTCTAAACAGGCCCGGAACACTGAAGCTTTCTTT
CASSHSKQARNTEAFF
>-|TRBV19|TRBJ1-1|few
TGTGCCAGTATGGCCGGAAACACTGAAGCTTTCTTT
CASMAGNTEAFF
>TRBD1|TRBV19|TRBJ1-4|few
TGTGCCACCGCTTTGGGGACAGGGTTTGAAAAACTGTTTTTT
CATALGTGFEKLFF
>-|TRBV10-2|TRBJ2-7|-
TGCGCCAGCAGTGATGATCTTCGTGCGGGCTACGAGCAGTACTTC
CASSDDLRAGYEQYF
>-|TRBV11-2|TRBJ2-7|-
TGTGCCAGCAGCTTAGATGGTGCGACGCTCTACGAGCAGTACTTC
CASSLDGATLYEQYF
>-|TRBV7-9|TRBJ1-4|few
TGTGCCAGCAGCTTAGGAGCTCAGGCCACGACAACTAATGAAAAACTGTTTTTT
CASSLGAQATTTNEKLFF
>-|TRBV7-6|TRBJ2-1|many
TGTGCCAGCAGCTTAAGGGGCAGTAATCCATACAATGAGCAGTTCTTC
CASSLRGSNPYNEQFF
>-|TRBV12-3/TRBV12-4|TRBJ2-7|few
TGTGCCAGCAGTCCCCGGTTCTACGAGCAGTACTTC
CASSPRFYEQYF
>-|TRBV4-2|TRBJ1-4|-
TGTGCCAGCAGCCATACCCCGGGCTCAGGAGGGGAAAAACTGTTTTTT
CASSHTPGSGGEKLFF
>TRBD2|TRBV12-3/TRBV12-4|TRBJ2-1|many
TGTGCCAGCAGAACCTCAGCGGGGGTAGGGGATGAGCAGTTCTTC
CASRTSAGVGDEQFF
>TRBD1|TRBV6-6|TRBJ2-3|few
TGTGCCAGCAGTTACGAGGCAGGGGGATACACAGATACGCAGTATTTT
CASSYEAGGYTDTQYF
>TRBD2|TRBV4-1|TRBJ2-7|few
TGCGCCAGCAGCCCGAGGGAGGGTTGGACCTACGAGCAGTACTTC
CASSPREGWTYEQYF
>TRBD1|TRBV7-9|TRBJ1-1|few
TGTGCCAGCAGCGATCGGGACAGGGGGGAAACTGAAGCTTTCTTT
CASSDRDRGETEAFF